This is a list of T cell receptor beta chains from one sample in a study of tumor-infiltrating lymphocytes in primary liver carcinoma. In TCRdb, the multiplex PCR reads were re-called with MiXCR into one record per CDR3 protein. The data show about 100,000 distinct CDR3 sequences, 65% to 70% seen once. The specimen sequenced was tumor-adjacent normal liver tissue. The receptors shown here come from a middle-aged man with primary liver carcinoma and hepatitis B virus infection. Each CDR3 is given with its conserved first and last residue. D genes are given only for firm matches. Size is stated for part of the rows, as once, few or many counts, or as a class when the clone is expanded.

D	V	size	J	DNA	CDR3
-	TRBV7-9	-	TRBJ1-2	TGTGACAGCAGCTTAGCGGAGTACTATGGCTACACATTC	CDSSLAEYYGYTF
TRBD1	TRBV6-5	-	TRBJ2-1	TGTGCAAGCAGTTACTCTCTCCCGGGACAGGGGTCGAATAAGCAGTTCTTC	CASSYSLPGQGSNKQFF
-	TRBV14	-	TRBJ2-3	TGTGCCAGCAGCCAAGATCTAGCGACCACAGATACGCGGTATTTT	CASSQDLATTDTRYF
TRBD2	TRBV11-1	-	TRBJ2-7	TGTGCCAGCAGCTTAGTTCCTAGCGGGAGCTCCTACGAGCAGTACTTC	CASSLVPSGSSYEQYF
-	TRBV4-3	-	TRBJ2-7	TGCGCCAGCAGCCAAGAACGGGGCCTCCTCCCCTACGAGCAGTACTTC	CASSQERGLLPYEQYF
-	TRBV11-2	once	TRBJ2-1	TGTGCCAGCAGCTTAGATCTGGGAGGGGGACAAGGGACCCAGTTCTTC	CASSLDLGGGQGTQFF
-	TRBV29-1	-	TRBJ2-4	TGCAGCATTGACGTGGAGGGCCATGCATACTTC	CSIDVEGHAYF
-	TRBV4-1	many	TRBJ2-2	TGCGCCAGCAGCCAAAGGGGCGGGGCCACCGGGGAGCTGTTTTTT	CASSQRGGATGELFF
-	TRBV20-1	-	TRBJ2-2	TGCAGTGCTCTTGGGGGCGGTCCCGGGGAGCTGTTTTTT	CSALGGGPGELFF
-	TRBV10-3	many	TRBJ2-5	TGTGCCATCAGGCCAGGGGAAGGCGGGGAGACCCAGTACTTC	CAIRPGEGGETQYF
-	TRBV6-1	-	TRBJ2-2	TGTGCCAGCAGTGGGCTAGTAGGTAACACCGAGGAGCTGTTTTTC	CASSGLVGNTEELFF
-	TRBV10-2	-	TRBJ1-1	TGCGCCAGCAGTGAGTCAAGCAGCCTGAACACTGAAGCTTTCTTT	CASSESSSLNTEAFF
-	TRBV11-1	-	TRBJ2-5	TGTGCCAGCAGCCCGCCCCCGGGGGTCAGGCAGGACTTCCAAGAGACCCAGTACTTT	CASSPPPGVRQDFQETQYF
TRBD1	TRBV6-5	many	TRBJ1-3	TGTGCCAGCAGTTACTCGGGACAGAGCAGCTCTGGAAACACCATATATTTT	CASSYSGQSSSGNTIYF
-	TRBV11-2	-	TRBJ2-3	TGTGCCAGCAGCCCGCTCGCATACGATACGCGGTATTTT	CASSPLAYDTRYF
-	TRBV6-5	medium-sized	TRBJ2-2	TGTGCCAGCAGTTACGGTGACCTTGTCACCGGGGAGCTGTTTTTT	CASSYGDLVTGELFF
-	TRBV4-1	once	TRBJ2-1	TGCGACAGCAGTCAAGGAGACTACAATGAGCAGTTCTTC	CDSSQGDYNEQFF
-	TRBV30	-	TRBJ2-7	TGTGCCTGGAGTCCTGGGGCGGGCGAGCAGCAATTC	CAWSPGAGEQQF
-	TRBV24-1	-	TRBJ1-6	TGTGCCACCAGTGATGCGGGGCGGAATTCACCCCTCCACTTT	CATSDAGRNSPLHF
-	TRBV11-1	-	TRBJ2-3	TGTGCCAGCAGCACCGCACGGGGGACCCAAGCAGATACGCAGTATTTT	CASSTARGTQADTQYF
TRBD2	TRBV2	once	TRBJ2-1	TGTGCCAGCAGGACTAGCCTGAGTACCTACAATGAACAGTTCTTC	CASRTSLSTYNEQFF
-	TRBV5-1	-	TRBJ2-2	TGTGCCAGCAGCAACAGGGAGGTCGGGGAGCTGTTTTTT	CASSNREVGELFF
-	TRBV4-1	-	TRBJ2-5	TGCAGCAGCCAACTGGGACTGGCAGGGACCCAGTACTTC	CSSQLGLAGTQYF
-	TRBV28	-	TRBJ2-7	TGTGCCAGCAGTTTCGCGGGAAACTATGAGGAGTACTTC	CASSFAGNYEEYF
-	TRBV5-1	few	TRBJ2-1	TGCGCCAGCAGCTCGATTGTGGATGAGCAGTTCTTC	CASSSIVDEQFF
TRBD2	TRBV7-9	few	TRBJ2-1	TGTGCCAGCAGCTTAGTGAAAGCTAGCGGATACAATGAGCAGTTCTTC	CASSLVKASGYNEQFF
-	TRBV29-1	once	TRBJ1-1	TGCAGCGTAACGGACGGGGGGCATACTGAAGCTTTCTTT	CSVTDGGHTEAFF
TRBD2	TRBV12-3/TRBV12-4	once	TRBJ2-7	TGTGCCAGAGGTTTGACTAGCGGTAGCTACGAGCAGTACTTC	CARGLTSGSYEQYF
-	TRBV28	many	TRBJ1-1	TGTGCCAGCAGTTTGAACACCGGGTACTTCACTGAAGCTTTCTTT	CASSLNTGYFTEAFF
-	TRBV5-1	-	TRBJ2-1	TGCGCCAGGAGGAGGAAGGACGAGCAGTTCTTC	CARRRKDEQFF
-	TRBV11-2	-	TRBJ2-1	TGTGCCAGCAGTCGTACAGAAGGGAGATTAGCGAGGCCCAGTGAGCAGTTCTTC	CASSRTEGRLARPSEQFF
-	TRBV29-1	many	TRBJ2-5	TGCAGCGTTTCCGGCGATTTAGAGACCCAGTACTTC	CSVSGDLETQYF
TRBD1	TRBV29-1	many	TRBJ2-2	TGCAGCGTGTCGGACAGGGGGGGAACCGGGGAGCTGTTTTTT	CSVSDRGGTGELFF
-	TRBV28	-	TRBJ2-2	TGTGCCAGCAGTTTGGAGGGCACCACCGGGGAGCTGTTTTTT	CASSLEGTTGELFF
TRBD1	TRBV6-5	many	TRBJ1-1	TGTGCCAGCAGTCCGTATGGACAGGGGGATAGCACTGAAGCTTTCTTT	CASSPYGQGDSTEAFF
TRBD1	TRBV5-6	many	TRBJ2-5	TGTGCCAGCAGCTGGGGACAGGGCCAAGAGACCCAGTACTTC	CASSWGQGQETQYF
-	TRBV7-9	many	TRBJ2-1	TGTGCCAGCAGTAAACGGAACTACCACAATGAGCAGTTCTTC	CASSKRNYHNEQFF
TRBD1	TRBV5-1	once	TRBJ2-1	TGCGCCAGCTGCGCCTCCGGGACAGGGGGCTGGAATGAGCAGTTCTTC	CASCASGTGGWNEQFF
TRBD2	TRBV7-3	few	TRBJ2-7	TGTGCCGGCAGACCTAGCGGGGGCTCCTACGAGCAGTGCTTC	CAGRPSGGSYEQCF
TRBD1	TRBV29-1	-	TRBJ2-7	TGCAACGTGAGGACAGGACTGACTTACGAGCAGTACTTC	CNVRTGLTYEQYF
-	TRBV7-3	-	TRBJ1-1	TGTGCCAGCAGCTTAGTCACCGAATCTAAAGCTTTCTTT	CASSLVTESKAFF
-	TRBV29-1	-	TRBJ2-1	TGCAGCGTTGAAGAATACGGGACGGGCGAGACCCGGTTCTTC	CSVEEYGTGETRFF
-	TRBV12-3/TRBV12-4	-	TRBJ1-5	TGTGCCAGCAGCTCCTTCCGGATCGATCAGCCCCAGCATTTT	CASSSFRIDQPQHF
-	TRBV30	-	TRBJ2-1	TGTGCCTGTGAGGATGCCCTCTCCTACAATGAGCAGTTATTC	CACEDALSYNEQLF
TRBD2	TRBV7-9	few	TRBJ2-1	TGTGCCAGCAGCCGCCCCACTAGCGGGGGTTCCAATGAGCAGTTCTTC	CASSRPTSGGSNEQFF
-	TRBV5-1	-	TRBJ2-7	TGCGCCAACAGCGTGGGCCGTTTCTACGAGCAGTACTTC	CANSVGRFYEQYF
-	TRBV13	few	TRBJ2-7	TGTACCAGCAGCTTAGCCCTCGAGGAAGGACATACCTACGAGCAGTACTTC	CTSSLALEEGHTYEQYF
TRBD2	TRBV12-3/TRBV12-4	-	TRBJ2-7	TGCGCCAGCAGTCCCGGGACTAGCGGGAGGGGGGCCTACGAGCATTACTTC	CASSPGTSGRGAYEHYF
-	TRBV5-1	-	TRBJ2-1	TGCGCCAGCAGCTCTAAACCGGGATCGGAAAATGAGCAGTTCTTC	CASSSKPGSENEQFF
TRBD2	TRBV11-2	-	TRBJ2-1	TGTGTCAGCAGCTCAGCAGGGACTACCAATGAGCAGTTCTTC	CVSSSAGTTNEQFF